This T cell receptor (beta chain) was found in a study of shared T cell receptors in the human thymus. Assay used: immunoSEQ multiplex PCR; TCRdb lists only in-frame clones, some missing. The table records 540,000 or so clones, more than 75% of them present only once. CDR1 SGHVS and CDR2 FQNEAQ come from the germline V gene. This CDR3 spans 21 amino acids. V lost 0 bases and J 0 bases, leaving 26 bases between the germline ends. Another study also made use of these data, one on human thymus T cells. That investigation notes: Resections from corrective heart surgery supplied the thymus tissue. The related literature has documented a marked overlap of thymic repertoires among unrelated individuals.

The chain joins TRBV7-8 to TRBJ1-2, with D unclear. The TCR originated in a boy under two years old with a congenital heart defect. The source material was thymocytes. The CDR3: CASSLARGSPAPYLANYGYTF. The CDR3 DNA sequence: TGTGCCAGCAGCTTAGCTCGCGGCAGCCCAGCCCCCTACCTCGCTAACTATGGCTACACCTTC.